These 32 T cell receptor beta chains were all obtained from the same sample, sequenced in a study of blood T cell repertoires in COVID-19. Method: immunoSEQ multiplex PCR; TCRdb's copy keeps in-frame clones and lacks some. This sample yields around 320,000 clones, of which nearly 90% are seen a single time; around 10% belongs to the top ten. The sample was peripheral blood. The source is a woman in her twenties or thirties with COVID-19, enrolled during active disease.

CDR3 DNA: TGCGCCACCGGGACTAGTCCCTACAATGAGCAGTTCTTC. As protein: CATGTSPYNEQFF. The J gene is TRBJ2-1, the V gene TRBV10-2; TRBD2 agrees at 8 bases. Germline CDR1 is WSHSY and CDR2 is SAAADI. The V and J ends lost 10 bases and 2 bases, in that order; junction bases with no gene match: 4. The CDR3 contains 13 residues.

This chain's CDR3 is CASDYHSGNTIYF. The CDR3 DNA follows: TGTGCCAGCGACTATCACTCTGGAAACACCATATATTTT. The V gene is TRBV12-3 or TRBV12-4, the J gene TRBJ1-3, with D uncertain. The CDR3 extends over 13 amino acids. V was cut by 8 bases and J by 0 bases, with 8 bases left in between.

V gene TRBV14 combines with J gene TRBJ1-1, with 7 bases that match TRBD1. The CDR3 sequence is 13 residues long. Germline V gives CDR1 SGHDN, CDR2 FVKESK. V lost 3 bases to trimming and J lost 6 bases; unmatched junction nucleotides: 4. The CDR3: CASSHLTGSEAFF. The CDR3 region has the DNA TGTGCCAGCAGCCACCTGACAGGGTCTGAAGCTTTCTTT.

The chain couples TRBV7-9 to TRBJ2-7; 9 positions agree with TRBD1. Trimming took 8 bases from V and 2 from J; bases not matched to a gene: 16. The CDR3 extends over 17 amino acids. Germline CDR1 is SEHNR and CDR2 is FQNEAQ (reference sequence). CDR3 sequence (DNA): TGTGCCAGCTCGAAGGGGCGGACAGGGGAAATAACCTACGAGCAGTACTTC. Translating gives CASSKGRTGEITYEQYF. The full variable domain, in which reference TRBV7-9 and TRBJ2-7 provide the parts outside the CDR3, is DTGVSQNPRHKITKRGQNVTFRCDPISEHNRLYWYRQTLGQGPEFLTYFQNEAQLEKSRLLSDRFSAERPKGSFSTLEIQRTEQGDSAMYLCASSKGRTGEITYEQYFGPGTRLTVT.

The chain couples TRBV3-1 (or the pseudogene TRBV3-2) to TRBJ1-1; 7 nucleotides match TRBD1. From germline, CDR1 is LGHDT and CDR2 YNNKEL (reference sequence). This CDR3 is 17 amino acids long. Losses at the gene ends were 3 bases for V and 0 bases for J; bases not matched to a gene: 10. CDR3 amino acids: CASSQEWDSSLNTEAFF. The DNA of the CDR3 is TGTGCCAGCAGCCAGGAGTGGGACAGTTCCTTGAACACTGAAGCTTTCTTT.

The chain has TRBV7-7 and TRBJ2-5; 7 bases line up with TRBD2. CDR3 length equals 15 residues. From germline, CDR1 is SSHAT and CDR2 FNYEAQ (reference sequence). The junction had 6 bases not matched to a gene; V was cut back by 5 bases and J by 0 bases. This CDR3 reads CASSPGLMYQETQYF. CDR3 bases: TGTGCCAGCAGCCCGGGACTAATGTACCAAGAGACCCAGTACTTC.

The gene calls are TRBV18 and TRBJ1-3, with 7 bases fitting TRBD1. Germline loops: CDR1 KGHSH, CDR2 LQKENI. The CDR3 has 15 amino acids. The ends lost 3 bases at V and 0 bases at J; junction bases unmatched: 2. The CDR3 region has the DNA TGTGCCAGCTCACCGAAGGGGGCCTCTGGAAACACCATATATTTT. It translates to CASSPKGASGNTIYF.

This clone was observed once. The CDR3 DNA reads as TGTGCCAGCAGCAGCGGGACTAGCTTGGAGACCCAGTACTTC. This translates into CASSSGTSLETQYF. This sequence joins TRBV13 and TRBJ2-5; TRBD2 agrees at 9 bases. The CDR3 loop spans 14 amino acids. The V gene's germline CDR1 is PRHDT and CDR2 FYEKMQ (reference sequence). V was clipped by 5 bases and J by 5 bases; unmatched bases: 6.

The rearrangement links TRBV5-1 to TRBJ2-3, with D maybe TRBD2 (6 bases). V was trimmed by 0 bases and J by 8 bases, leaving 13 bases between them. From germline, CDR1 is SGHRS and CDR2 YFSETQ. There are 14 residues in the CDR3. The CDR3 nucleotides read TGCGCCAGCAGCTTGGCGGAGGGATTTCCTACGCAGTATTTT. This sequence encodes CASSLAEGFPTQYF.

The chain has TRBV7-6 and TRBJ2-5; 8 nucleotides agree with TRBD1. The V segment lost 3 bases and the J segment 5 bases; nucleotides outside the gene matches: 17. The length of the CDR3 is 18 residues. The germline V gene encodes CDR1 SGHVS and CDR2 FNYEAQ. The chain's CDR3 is CASSFPTVRTGSMETQYF. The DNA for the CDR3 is TGTGCCAGCAGCTTCCCCACGGTCCGGACAGGGTCGATGGAGACCCAGTACTTC.

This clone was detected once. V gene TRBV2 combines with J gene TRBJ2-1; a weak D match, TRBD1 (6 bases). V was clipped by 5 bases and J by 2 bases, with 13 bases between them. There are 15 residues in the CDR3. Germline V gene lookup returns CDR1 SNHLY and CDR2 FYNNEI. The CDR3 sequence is CASSTGQPTYNEQFF. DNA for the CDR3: TGTGCCAGCAGTACCGGACAGCCCACCTACAATGAGCAGTTCTTC.

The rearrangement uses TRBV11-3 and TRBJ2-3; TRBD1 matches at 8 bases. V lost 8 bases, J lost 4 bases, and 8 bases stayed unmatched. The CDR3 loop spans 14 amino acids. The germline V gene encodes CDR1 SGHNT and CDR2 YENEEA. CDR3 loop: CASQGQGRPDTQYF. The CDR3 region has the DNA TGTGCCAGCCAAGGACAGGGACGACCAGATACGCAGTATTTT.

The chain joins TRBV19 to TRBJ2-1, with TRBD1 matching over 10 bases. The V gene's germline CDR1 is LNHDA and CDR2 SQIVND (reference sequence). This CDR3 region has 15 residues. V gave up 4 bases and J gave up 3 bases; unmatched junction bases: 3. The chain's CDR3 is CASSTGTGVYNEQFF. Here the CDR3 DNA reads TGTGCCAGTAGTACTGGGACAGGGGTCTACAATGAGCAGTTCTTC.

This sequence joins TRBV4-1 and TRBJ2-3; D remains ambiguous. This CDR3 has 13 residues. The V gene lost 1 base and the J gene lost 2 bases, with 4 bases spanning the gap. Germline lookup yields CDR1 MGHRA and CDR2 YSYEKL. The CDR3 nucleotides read TGCGCCAGCAGCCAAGGACTCACAGATACGCAGTATTTT. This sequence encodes CASSQGLTDTQYF.

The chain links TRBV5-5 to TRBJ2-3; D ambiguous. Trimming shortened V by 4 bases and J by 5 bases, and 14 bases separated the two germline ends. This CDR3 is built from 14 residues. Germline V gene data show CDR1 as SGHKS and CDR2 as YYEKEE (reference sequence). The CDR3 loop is CASSPARERDTQYF. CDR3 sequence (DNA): TGTGCCAGCAGCCCCGCGCGTGAAAGAGATACGCAGTATTTT.

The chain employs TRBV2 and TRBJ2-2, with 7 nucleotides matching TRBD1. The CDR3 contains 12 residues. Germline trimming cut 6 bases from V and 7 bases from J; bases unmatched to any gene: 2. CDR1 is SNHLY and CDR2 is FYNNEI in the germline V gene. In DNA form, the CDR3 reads TGTGCCAGCAGCGGGACAGTCGGGGAGCTGTTTTTT. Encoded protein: CASSGTVGELFF.

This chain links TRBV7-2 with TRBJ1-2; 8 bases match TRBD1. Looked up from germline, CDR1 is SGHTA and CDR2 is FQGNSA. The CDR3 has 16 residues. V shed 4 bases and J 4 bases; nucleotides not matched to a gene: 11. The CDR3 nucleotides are TGTGCCAGCAGCTCCCGAGGGGCAGGGGGCAGCTATGGCTACACCTTC. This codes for CASSSRGAGGSYGYTF.

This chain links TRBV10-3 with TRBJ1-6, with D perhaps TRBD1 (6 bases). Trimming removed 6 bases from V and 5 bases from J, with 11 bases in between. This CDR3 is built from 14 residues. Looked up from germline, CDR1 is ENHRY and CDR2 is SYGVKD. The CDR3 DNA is TGTGCCATCAGGCCGGGGGGCCATAATTCACCCCTCCACTTT. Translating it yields CAIRPGGHNSPLHF.

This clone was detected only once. CDR3 protein: CASSLVSGGYEQFF. The CDR3 DNA reads TGTGCCAGCAGCTTAGTTTCAGGGGGATATGAGCAGTTCTTC. The V call is TRBV7-2, the J call TRBJ2-1, with 7 nucleotides matching TRBD1. Per the germline V gene, CDR1 is SGHTA and CDR2 is FQGNSA. V shed 1 base and J 8 bases; nucleotides not matched to a gene: 5. The CDR3 runs to 14 residues.

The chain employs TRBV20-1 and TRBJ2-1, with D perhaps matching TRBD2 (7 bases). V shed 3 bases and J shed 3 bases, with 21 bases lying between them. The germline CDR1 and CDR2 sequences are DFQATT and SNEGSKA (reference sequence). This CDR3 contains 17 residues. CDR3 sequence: CSASRGREGDDYNEQFF. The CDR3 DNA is TGCAGTGCTAGTAGGGGGAGGGAGGGGGACGACTACAATGAGCAGTTCTTC.

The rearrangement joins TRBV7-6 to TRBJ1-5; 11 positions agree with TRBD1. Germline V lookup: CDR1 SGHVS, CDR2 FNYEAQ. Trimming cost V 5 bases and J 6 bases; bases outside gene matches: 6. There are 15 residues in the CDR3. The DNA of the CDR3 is TGTGCCAGCAGCCCAGGACAGGGGGCTGTTCAGCCCCAGCATTTT. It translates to CASSPGQGAVQPQHF.

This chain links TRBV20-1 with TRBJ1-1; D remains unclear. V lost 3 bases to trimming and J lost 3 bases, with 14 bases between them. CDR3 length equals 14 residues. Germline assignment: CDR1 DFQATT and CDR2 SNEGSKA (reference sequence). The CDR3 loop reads CSASFVRGHTEAFF. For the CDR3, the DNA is TGCAGTGCTAGTTTCGTCCGAGGTCACACTGAAGCTTTCTTT.

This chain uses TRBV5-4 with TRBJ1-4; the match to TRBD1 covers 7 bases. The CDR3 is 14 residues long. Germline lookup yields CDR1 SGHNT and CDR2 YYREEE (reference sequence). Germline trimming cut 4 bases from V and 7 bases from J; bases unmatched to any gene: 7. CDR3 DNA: TGTGCCAGCAGCCCAGACAGGGTCGGTGAAAAACTGTTTTTT. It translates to CASSPDRVGEKLFF.

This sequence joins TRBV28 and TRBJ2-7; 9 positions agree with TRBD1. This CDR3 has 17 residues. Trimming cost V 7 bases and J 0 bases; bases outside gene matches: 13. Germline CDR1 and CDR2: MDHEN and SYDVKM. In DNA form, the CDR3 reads TGTGCCAGCACTCGTCCCCGAACAGGGGGCAGCTCCTACGAGCAGTACTTC. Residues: CASTRPRTGGSSYEQYF. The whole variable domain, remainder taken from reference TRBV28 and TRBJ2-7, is DVKVTQSSRYLVKRTGEKVFLECVQDMDHENMFWYRQDPGLGLRLIYFSYDVKMKEKGDIPEGYSVSREKKERFSLILESASTNQTSMYLCASTRPRTGGSSYEQYFGPGTRLTVT.

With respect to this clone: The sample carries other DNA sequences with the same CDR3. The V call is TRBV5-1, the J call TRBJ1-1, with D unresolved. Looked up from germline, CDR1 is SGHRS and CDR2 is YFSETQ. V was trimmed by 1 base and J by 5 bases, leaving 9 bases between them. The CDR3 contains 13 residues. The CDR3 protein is CASSLKMETEAFF. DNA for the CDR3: TGCGCCAGCAGCTTGAAGATGGAGACTGAAGCTTTCTTT.

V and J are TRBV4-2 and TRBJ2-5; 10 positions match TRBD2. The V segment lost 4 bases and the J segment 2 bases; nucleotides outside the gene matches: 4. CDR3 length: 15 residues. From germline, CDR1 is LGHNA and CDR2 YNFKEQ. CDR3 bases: TGTGCCAGCAGCCCCACTAGCGGGGAGCAAGAGACCCAGTACTTC. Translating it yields CASSPTSGEQETQYF.

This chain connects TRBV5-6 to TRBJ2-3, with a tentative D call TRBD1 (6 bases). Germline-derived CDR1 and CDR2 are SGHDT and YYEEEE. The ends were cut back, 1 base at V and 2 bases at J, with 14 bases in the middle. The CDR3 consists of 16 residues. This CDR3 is CASSLRQEGPTDTQYF. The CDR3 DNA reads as TGTGCCAGCAGCTTGAGACAGGAAGGTCCCACAGATACGCAGTATTTT. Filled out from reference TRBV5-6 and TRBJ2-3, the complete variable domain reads DAGVTQSPTHLIKTRGQQVTLRCSPKSGHDTVSWYQQALGQGPQFIFQYYEEEERQRGNFPDRFSGHQFPNYSSELNVNALLLGDSALYLCASSLRQEGPTDTQYFGPGTRLTVL.

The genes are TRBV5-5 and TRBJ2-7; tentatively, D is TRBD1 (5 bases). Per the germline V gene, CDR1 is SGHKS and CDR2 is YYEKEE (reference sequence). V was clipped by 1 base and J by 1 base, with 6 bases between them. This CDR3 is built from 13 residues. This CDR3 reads CASSLTGSYEQYF. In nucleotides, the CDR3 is TGTGCCAGCAGCTTGACAGGTTCCTACGAGCAGTACTTC.

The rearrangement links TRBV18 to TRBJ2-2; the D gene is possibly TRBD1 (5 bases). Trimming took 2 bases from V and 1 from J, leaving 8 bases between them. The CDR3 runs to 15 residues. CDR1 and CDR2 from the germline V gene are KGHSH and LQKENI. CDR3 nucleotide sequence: TGTGCCAGCTCACCAGGGCAGGGGAACACCGGGGAGCTGTTTTTT. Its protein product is CASSPGQGNTGELFF.

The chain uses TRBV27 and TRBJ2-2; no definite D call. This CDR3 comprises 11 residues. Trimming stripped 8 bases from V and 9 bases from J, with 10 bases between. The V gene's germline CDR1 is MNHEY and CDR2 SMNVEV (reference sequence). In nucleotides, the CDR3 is TGTGCCAGCCGAACAGCACGGGAGCTGTTTTTT. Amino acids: CASRTARELFF.

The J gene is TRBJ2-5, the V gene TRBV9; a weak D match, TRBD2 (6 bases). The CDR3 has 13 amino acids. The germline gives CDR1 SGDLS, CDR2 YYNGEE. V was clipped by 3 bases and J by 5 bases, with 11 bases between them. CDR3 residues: CASSATSVETQYF. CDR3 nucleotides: TGTGCCAGCAGCGCGACTAGTGTGGAGACCCAGTACTTC.

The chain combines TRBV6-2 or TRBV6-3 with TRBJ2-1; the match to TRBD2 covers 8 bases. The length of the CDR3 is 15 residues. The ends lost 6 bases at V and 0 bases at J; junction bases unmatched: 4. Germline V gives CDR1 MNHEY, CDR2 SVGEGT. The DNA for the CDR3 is TGTGCCAGCAGCCGCGGGGGGAGCTCCTACAATGAGCAGTTCTTC. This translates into CASSRGGSSYNEQFF.